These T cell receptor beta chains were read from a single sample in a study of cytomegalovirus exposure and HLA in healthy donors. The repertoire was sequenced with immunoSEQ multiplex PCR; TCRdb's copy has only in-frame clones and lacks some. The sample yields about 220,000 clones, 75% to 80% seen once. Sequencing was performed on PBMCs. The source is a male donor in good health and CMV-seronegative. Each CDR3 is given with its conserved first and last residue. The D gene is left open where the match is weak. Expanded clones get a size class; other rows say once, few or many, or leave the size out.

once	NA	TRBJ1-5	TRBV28	CASSRGAGQPQHF	TGTGCCAGCAGTCGGGGGGCGGGCCAGCCCCAGCATTTT
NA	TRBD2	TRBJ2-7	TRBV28	CASRLAGGSYEQYF	TGTGCCAGCCGACTAGCGGGGGGCTCCTACGAGCAGTACTTC
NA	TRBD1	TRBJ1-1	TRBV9	CASSAVTGRNTEAFF	TGTGCCAGCAGCGCGGTGACAGGGCGGAACACTGAAGCTTTCTTT
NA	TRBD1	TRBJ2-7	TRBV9	CASSETGWNEQYF	TGTGCCAGCAGCGAGACAGGGTGGAACGAGCAGTACTTC
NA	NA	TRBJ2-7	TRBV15	CATSRDGASYEQYF	TGTGCCACCAGCAGAGATGGGGCTTCCTACGAGCAGTACTTC
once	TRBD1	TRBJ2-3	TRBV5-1	CASSLGTGTQYF	TGCGCCAGCAGCTTAGGGACAGGCACGCAGTATTTT
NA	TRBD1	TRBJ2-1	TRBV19	CASSIGTGMLEQFF	TGTGCCAGTAGTATCGGGACAGGTATGCTTGAGCAGTTCTTC
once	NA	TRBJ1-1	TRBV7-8	CASSLWEGVGTEAFF	TGTGCCAGCAGCTTATGGGAGGGGGTGGGCACTGAAGCTTTCTTT
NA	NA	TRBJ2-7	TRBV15	CATSRDLQDEQYF	TGTGCCACCAGCAGAGATCTACAGGACGAGCAGTACTTC
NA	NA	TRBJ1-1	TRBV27	CASSPAGRVNTEAFF	TGTGCCAGCAGTCCCGCGGGAAGGGTGAACACTGAAGCTTTCTTT
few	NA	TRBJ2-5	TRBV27	CASSSGRETQYF	TGTGCCAGCAGTTCGGGGAGAGAGACCCAGTACTTC
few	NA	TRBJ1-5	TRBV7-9	CASTQFGGAGQPQHF	TGTGCCAGCACCCAGTTCGGGGGTGCCGGGCAGCCCCAGCATTTT
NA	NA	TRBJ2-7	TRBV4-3	CASSQDFGGGPYYEQYF	TGCGCCAGCAGCCAAGATTTCGGGGGAGGCCCATACTACGAGCAGTACTTC
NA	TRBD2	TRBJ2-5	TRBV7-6	CASSPSGRQETQYF	TGTGCCAGCAGCCCGAGCGGGAGGCAAGAGACCCAGTACTTC
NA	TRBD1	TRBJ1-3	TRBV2	CASSQGALSGNTIYF	TGTGCCAGCAGTCAGGGGGCTCTCTCTGGAAACACCATATATTTT
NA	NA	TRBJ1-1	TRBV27	CASSLSRGPEAFF	TGTGCCAGCAGTTTATCAAGAGGGCCTGAAGCTTTCTTT
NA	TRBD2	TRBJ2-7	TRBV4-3	CASSQSSGSSYEQYF	TGCGCCAGCAGCCAGTCTAGCGGAAGCTCCTACGAGCAGTACTTC
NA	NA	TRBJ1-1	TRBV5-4	CASSFGIDTEAFF	TGTGCCAGCAGCTTCGGGATCGACACTGAAGCTTTCTTT
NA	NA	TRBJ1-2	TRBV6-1	CASSGFTGLAVYGYTF	TGTGCCAGCAGTGGATTCACAGGCCTGGCAGTCTATGGCTACACCTTC
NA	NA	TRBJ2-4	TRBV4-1	CASSQVTKNIQYF	TGCGCCAGCAGCCAAGTCACTAAAAACATTCAGTACTTC
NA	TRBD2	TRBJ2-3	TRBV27	CASSRGGAGGLADTQYF	TGTGCCAGCAGTCGGGGGGGAGCGGGGGGGCTGGCAGATACGCAGTATTTT
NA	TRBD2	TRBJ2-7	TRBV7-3	CASSPIRLAPYEQYF	TGTGCCAGCAGCCCCATTCGACTAGCTCCCTACGAGCAGTACTTC
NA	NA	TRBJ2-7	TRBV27	CASSLGTGDEQYF	TGTGCCAGCAGTTTAGGAACAGGAGACGAGCAGTACTTC
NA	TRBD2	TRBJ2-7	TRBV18	CASSPGGRSYEQYF	TGTGCCAGCTCACCCGGCGGGAGGTCCTACGAGCAGTACTTC
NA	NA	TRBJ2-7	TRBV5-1	CASSFGTGSYEQYF	TGCGCCAGCAGCTTCGGGACTGGCTCCTACGAGCAGTACTTC
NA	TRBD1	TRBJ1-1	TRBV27	CASRRQGGTEAFF	TGTGCCAGCAGGAGACAGGGAGGTACTGAAGCTTTCTTT
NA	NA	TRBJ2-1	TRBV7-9	CASIERNEQFF	TGTGCCAGCATAGAGCGAAATGAGCAGTTCTTC
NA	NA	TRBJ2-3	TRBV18	CASSPRTETDTQYF	TGTGCCAGCTCACCCCGGACAGAAACAGATACGCAGTATTTT
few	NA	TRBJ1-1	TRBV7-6	CASSLGGSHTEAFF	TGTGCCAGCAGCTTAGGAGGCAGCCACACTGAAGCTTTCTTT
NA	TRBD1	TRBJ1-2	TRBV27	CASSLGTGRAGYTF	TGTGCCAGCAGTCTGGGGACAGGGAGGGCTGGCTACACCTTC
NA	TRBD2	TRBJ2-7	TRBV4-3	CASSQVLGTSGGDEVHEQYF	TGCGCCAGCAGCCAAGTCCTAGGGACTAGCGGGGGGGACGAGGTCCACGAGCAGTACTTC
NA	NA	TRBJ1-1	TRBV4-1	CASSDGSRTEAFF	TGCGCCAGCAGTGACGGGAGTAGGACTGAAGCTTTCTTT
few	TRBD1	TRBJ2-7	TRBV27	CASGTDLYEQYF	TGTGCCAGTGGGACAGACCTTTACGAGCAGTACTTC
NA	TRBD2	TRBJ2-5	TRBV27	CASRTSGRAVLETQYF	TGTGCCAGCAGGACTAGCGGGAGGGCGGTGTTGGAGACCCAGTACTTC
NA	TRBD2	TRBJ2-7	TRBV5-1	CASSFWLAESYEQYF	TGCGCCAGCAGCTTTTGGCTAGCGGAATCCTACGAGCAGTACTTC
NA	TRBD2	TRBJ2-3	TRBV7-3	CASSFLAGGSPSTDTQYF	TGTGCCAGCAGCTTTCTAGCGGGAGGCTCACCTAGCACAGATACGCAGTATTTT
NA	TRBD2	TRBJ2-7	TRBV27	CASRRSGLPYEQYF	TGTGCCAGCAGACGTAGCGGGCTCCCCTACGAGCAGTACTTC
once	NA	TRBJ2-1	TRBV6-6	CASSYHGSSSEQFF	TGTGCCAGCAGTTATCACGGAAGTAGCAGTGAGCAGTTCTTC
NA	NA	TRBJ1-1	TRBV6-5	CASSYMSSLNTEAFF	TGTGCCAGCAGTTATATGAGTTCCCTGAACACTGAAGCTTTCTTT
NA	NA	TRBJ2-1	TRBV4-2	CASSQDWGSVKAYNEQFF	TGTGCCAGCAGCCAAGATTGGGGTAGCGTGAAGGCCTACAATGAGCAGTTCTTC
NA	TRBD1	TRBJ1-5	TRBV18	CASSPTTSGTGDGQPQHF	TGTGCCAGCTCACCAACAACCTCCGGGACAGGGGATGGTCAGCCCCAGCATTTT
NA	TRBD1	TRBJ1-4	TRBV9	CASSPETGVIAEKLFF	TGTGCCAGCAGCCCGGAGACAGGGGTAATTGCTGAAAAACTGTTTTTT